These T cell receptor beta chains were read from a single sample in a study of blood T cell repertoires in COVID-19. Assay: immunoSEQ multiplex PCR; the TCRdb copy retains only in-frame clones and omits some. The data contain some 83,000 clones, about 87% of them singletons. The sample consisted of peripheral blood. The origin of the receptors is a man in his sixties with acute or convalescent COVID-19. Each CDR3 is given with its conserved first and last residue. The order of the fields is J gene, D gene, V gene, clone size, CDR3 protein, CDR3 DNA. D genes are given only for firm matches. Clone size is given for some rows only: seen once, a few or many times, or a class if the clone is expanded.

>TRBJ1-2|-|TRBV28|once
CASSRGVTINGYTF
TGTGCCAGCAGCCGAGGAGTTACCATTAATGGCTACACCTTC
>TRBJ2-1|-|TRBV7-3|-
CASSLGRLVNEQFF
TGTGCCAGCAGCTTAGGCCGACTCGTGAATGAGCAGTTCTTC
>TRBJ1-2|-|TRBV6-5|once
CATGFVRYGYTF
TGTGCCACCGGATTTGTGCGGTATGGCTACACCTTC
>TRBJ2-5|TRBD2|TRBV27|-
CASSLGGGRETQYF
TGTGCCAGCAGTTTAGGTGGCGGGAGAGAGACCCAGTACTTC
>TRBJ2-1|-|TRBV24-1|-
CATSDLTGGVSYNEQFF
TGTGCCACCAGTGATTTAACAGGGGGGGTCTCCTACAATGAGCAGTTCTTC
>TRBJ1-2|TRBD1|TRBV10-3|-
CAISVKGALNGYTF
TGTGCCATCAGTGTTAAGGGGGCGTTGAATGGCTACACCTTC
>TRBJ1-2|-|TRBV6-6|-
CASCGSREGYGYTF
TGTGCCAGCTGTGGATCGAGGGAGGGGTATGGCTACACCTTC
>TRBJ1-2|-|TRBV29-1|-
CSTKTGIDYGYTF
TGCAGCACAAAAACAGGGATTGACTATGGCTACACCTTC
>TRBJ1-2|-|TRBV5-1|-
CASSPQRGNYGYTF
TGCGCCAGCAGCCCACAGAGGGGGAACTATGGCTACACCTTC
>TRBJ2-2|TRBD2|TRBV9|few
CASSVEAGVAGELFF
TGTGCCAGCAGCGTAGAGGCGGGAGTGGCCGGGGAGCTGTTTTTT
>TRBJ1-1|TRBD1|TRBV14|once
CASSLTGQMNTEAFF
TGTGCCAGCAGCCTAACGGGACAGATGAACACTGAAGCTTTCTTT
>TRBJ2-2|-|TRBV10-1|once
CASSEGPENTGELFF
TGCGCCAGCAGTGAGGGGCCAGAAAACACCGGGGAGCTGTTTTTT
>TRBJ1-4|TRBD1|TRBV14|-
CASSLINPGQGREKLFF
TGTGCCAGCAGCCTAATAAATCCGGGACAGGGTAGAGAAAAACTGTTTTTT
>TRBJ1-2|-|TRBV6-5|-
CASSYGAGEGYTF
TGTGCCAGCAGTTACGGAGCAGGGGAAGGCTACACCTTC
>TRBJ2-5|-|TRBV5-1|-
CASSQQGGASKETQYF
TGCGCCAGCAGCCAGCAAGGCGGGGCTTCCAAGGAGACCCAGTACTTC
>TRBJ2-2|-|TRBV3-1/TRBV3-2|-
CASSQEARLVGAGELFF
TGTGCCAGCAGCCAAGAAGCCCGACTAGTAGGGGCCGGGGAGCTGTTTTTT
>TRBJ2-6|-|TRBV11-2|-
CASSLDRRGPGANVLTF
TGTGCCAGCAGCTTAGATCGAAGGGGCCCTGGGGCCAACGTCCTGACTTTC
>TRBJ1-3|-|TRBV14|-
CASSQIGGNTIYF
TGTGCCAGCAGCCAAATCGGGGGAAACACCATATATTTT
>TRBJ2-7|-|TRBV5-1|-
CASSTGTAQNSYEQYF
TGCGCCAGCAGCACTGGGACTGCTCAAAATAGCTACGAGCAGTACTTC
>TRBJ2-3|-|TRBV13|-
CASSLGLSDTQYF
TGTGCCAGCAGCTTAGGCCTGTCAGATACGCAGTATTTT
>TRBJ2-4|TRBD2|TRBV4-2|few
CASSQDLAGVISTKNIQYF
TGTGCCAGCAGCCAAGATCTAGCGGGAGTTATCTCCACCAAAAACATTCAGTACTTC
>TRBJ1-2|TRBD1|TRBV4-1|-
CASSQPGQGVFGYTF
TGCGCCAGCAGCCAGCCGGGACAGGGGGTTTTCGGCTACACCTTC
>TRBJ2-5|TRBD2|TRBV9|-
CASSVGSAGVETQYF
TGTGCCAGCAGCGTAGGCTCAGCGGGAGTGGAGACCCAGTACTTC
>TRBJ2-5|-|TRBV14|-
CASSPGYQETQYF
TGTGCCAGCAGCCCAGGGTACCAAGAGACCCAGTACTTC
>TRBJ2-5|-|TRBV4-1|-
CASRSRQQLNQETQYF
TGCGCCAGCAGATCACGACAGCAACTAAACCAAGAGACCCAGTACTTC
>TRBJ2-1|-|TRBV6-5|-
CASIVDLGQYNEQFF
TGTGCCAGCATAGTGGACTTAGGGCAATACAATGAGCAGTTCTTC
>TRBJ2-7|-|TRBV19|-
CASSIQNSYEQYF
TGTGCCAGTAGTATCCAAAACTCCTACGAGCAGTACTTC
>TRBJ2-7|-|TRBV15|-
CATSGGKLGYEQYF
TGTGCCACCAGCGGGGGGAAGTTGGGCTACGAGCAGTACTTC